Shown below are 22 T cell receptor beta chains from a single sample sequenced in a study of blood T cell repertoires in COVID-19. Sequenced by immunoSEQ multiplex PCR; TCRdb stores in-frame clones only, minus some. The sample carries 35,000 to 45,000 clones, around 77% recorded once. Sequenced material: peripheral blood. The receptors shown here come from a woman older than 75 with acute or convalescent COVID-19.

The chain links TRBV11-2 to TRBJ1-2; possibly TRBD1 for D (5 bases). Between the trimmed V and J ends, which lost 5 bases and 4 bases, there was a span of 11 bases. Germline V gene lookup returns CDR1 SGHAT and CDR2 FQNNGV. There are 13 residues in the CDR3. For the CDR3, the DNA is TGTGCCAGCAGCCCTGACGGGGGCTATGGCTACACCTTC. Amino acid sequence: CASSPDGGYGYTF.

This clone is labeled as medium-sized. The chain joins TRBV7-9 to TRBJ2-1; the match to TRBD2 covers 10 bases. Germline V gives CDR1 SEHNR, CDR2 FQNEAQ (reference sequence). Germline trimming cut 5 bases from V and 4 bases from J; bases unmatched to any gene: 8. The CDR3 length is 16 residues. The CDR3 region is CASSEIGLAAYNEQFF. The CDR3 DNA sequence: TGTGCCAGCAGCGAGATCGGACTAGCGGCATACAATGAGCAGTTCTTC.

The gene calls are TRBV5-1 and TRBJ2-1; 8 bases map to TRBD2. Per the germline V gene, CDR1 is SGHRS and CDR2 is YFSETQ. V lost 4 bases and J lost 6; bases outside the gene matches: 15. This CDR3 is 17 amino acids long. CDR3 sequence (DNA): TGCGCCAGCAGCCCTGCCCGGGGGGGGGCTCCGGCCAATGAGCAGTTCTTC. Protein product: CASSPARGGAPANEQFF.

This clone was seen only a few times. The V gene is TRBV2, the J gene TRBJ1-3, with D perhaps matching TRBD1 (5 bases). The CDR3 runs 16 residues. The V gene's germline CDR1 is SNHLY and CDR2 FYNNEI. V dropped 2 bases and J dropped 1 base, with 12 bases sitting between them. CDR3 protein: CASSERLGGSGNTIYF. CDR3 DNA: TGTGCCAGCAGTGAAAGACTCGGGGGTTCTGGAAACACCATATATTTT.

This chain uses TRBV19 with TRBJ2-2; 8 bases align to TRBD2. Germline CDR1 and CDR2: LNHDA and SQIVND (reference sequence). The CDR3 covers 14 residues. The V gene end was trimmed by 6 bases and the J gene end by 6 bases; junction bases not matched to a gene: 6. CDR3 DNA: TGTGCCAGTAGGACCGGGAGGGGTTCCGGGGAGCTGTTTTTT. Its translation is CASRTGRGSGELFF.

The rearrangement links TRBV10-3 to TRBJ1-1; 7 bases are a match to TRBD1. V was clipped by 10 bases and J by 1 base; unmatched bases: 6. From germline, CDR1 is ENHRY and CDR2 SYGVKD. The CDR3 has 13 amino acids. The CDR3 here is CATGQARNTEAFF. CDR3 nucleotides: TGTGCCACCGGACAGGCACGGAACACTGAAGCTTTCTTT.

This sequence joins TRBV7-9 and TRBJ2-2; the match to TRBD1 covers 9 bases. CDR1 is SEHNR and CDR2 is FQNEAQ in the germline V gene (reference sequence). J was trimmed by 6 bases and V by 8 bases; bases with no gene match: 13. The CDR3 spans 16 residues. The CDR3 region has the DNA TGTGCCAGCGCCACGCCGGGACAGGGAATCGCCGGGGAGCTGTTTTTT. As protein: CASATPGQGIAGELFF.

The rearrangement links TRBV9 to TRBJ1-1, with D possibly matching TRBD1 (6 bases). This CDR3 contains 14 residues. V was trimmed by 0 bases and J by 5 bases, leaving 11 bases between them. Germline V gene lookup returns CDR1 SGDLS and CDR2 YYNGEE. The DNA for the CDR3 is TGTGCCAGCAGCGTAGATCAGGGGAGTACTGAAGCTTTCTTT. It specifies CASSVDQGSTEAFF.

The rearrangement links TRBV19 to TRBJ2-1; tentatively, D is TRBD2 (5 bases). Trimming stripped 3 bases from V and 12 bases from J, with 15 bases between. The CDR3 sequence is 13 residues long. In germline, CDR1 is LNHDA, CDR2 SQIVND (reference sequence). The CDR3 DNA reads TGTGCCAGTAGTATGATCGGGATTGATCGGCAGTTCTTC. It codes for CASSMIGIDRQFF.

This chain uses TRBV14 with TRBJ2-5, with D possibly TRBD2 on 5 matching bases. The germline CDR1 and CDR2 sequences are SGHDN and FVKESK. The ends were cut back, 1 base at V and 3 bases at J, with 15 bases in the middle. The CDR3 consists of 16 residues. The CDR3 loop is CASSQGLRVLKETQYF. The CDR3 DNA is TGTGCCAGCAGCCAAGGCTTGAGGGTACTCAAAGAGACCCAGTACTTC.

The chain links TRBV5-4 to TRBJ2-1, with 8 bases fitting TRBD2. The germline CDR1 and CDR2 sequences are SGHNT and YYREEE (reference sequence). This CDR3 contains 15 residues. The trim removed 1 base at V and 7 bases at J, leaving 7 bases unmatched. CDR3 loop: CASSLPGGQGNEQFF. DNA for the CDR3: TGTGCCAGCAGCTTGCCGGGAGGGCAGGGGAATGAGCAGTTCTTC. Drawing the rest from reference TRBV5-4 and TRBJ2-1, the complete variable domain is ETGVTQSPTHLIKTRGQQVTLRCSSQSGHNTVSWYQQALGQGPQFIFQYYREEENGRGNFPPRFSGLQFPNYSSELNVNALELDDSALYLCASSLPGGQGNEQFFGPGTRLTVL.

The chain employs TRBV5-1 and TRBJ1-6; 8 nucleotides agree with TRBD1. Losses at the gene ends were 3 bases for V and 8 bases for J; bases not matched to a gene: 7. The CDR3 extends over 15 amino acids. The germline CDR1 and CDR2 sequences are SGHRS and YFSETQ. The CDR3 DNA reads TGCGCCAGCAGCTATGGTGGACAGGGTCATTCACCCCTCCACTTT. The encoded protein is CASSYGGQGHSPLHF.

V gene TRBV7-8 combines with J gene TRBJ2-7, with TRBD1 matching over 8 bases. Germline-derived CDR1 and CDR2 are SGHVS and FQNEAQ. The CDR3 is 16 amino acids. V was pared by 1 base and J by 2 bases, with 7 bases of the junction left unmatched. CDR3 coding DNA: TGTGCCAGCAGCTTAGGACTGGGACAGGAGGCCTACGAGCAGTACTTC. Translated, it gives CASSLGLGQEAYEQYF.

The chain has TRBV9 and TRBJ2-7; 12 bases match TRBD2. After removal of 3 bases from V and 1 base from J, the junction contained 2 bases not matched to a gene. The CDR3 consists of 15 residues. Germline assignment: CDR1 SGDLS and CDR2 YYNGEE. The CDR3 nucleotides are TGTGCCAGCAGCGGGGGACTAGCGGGTTCCTACGAGCAGTACTTC. It specifies CASSGGLAGSYEQYF.

CDR3 protein: CASSLGGTSATPLHF. In nucleotides, the CDR3 is TGTGCCAGCAGCTTGGGAGGCACGTCGGCGACACCCCTCCACTTT. The V call is TRBV5-4, the J call TRBJ1-6, with D unclear. Germline CDR1 and CDR2: SGHNT and YYREEE (reference sequence). This CDR3 is built from 15 residues. V was shortened by 0 bases and J by 11 bases, with 15 bases between the two germline ends.

V and J are TRBV18 and TRBJ2-3; 8 bases are shared with TRBD1. Looked up from germline, CDR1 is KGHSH and CDR2 is LQKENI. This CDR3 is 15 amino acids long. The V segment lost 3 bases and the J segment 5 bases; nucleotides outside the gene matches: 7. Here the CDR3 reads CASSPPGQVKDTQYF. The CDR3 region has the DNA TGTGCCAGCTCACCCCCGGGACAGGTTAAAGATACGCAGTATTTT.

Regarding this clone: Other DNA variants within this sample encode the same CDR3. The V gene is TRBV5-1, the J gene TRBJ1-1; tentatively, D is TRBD1 (6 bases). The V end was cut by 5 bases, the J end by 2 bases, with 13 bases between. The CDR3 is 14 residues long. The germline V gene has CDR1 SGHRS and CDR2 YFSETQ. CDR3 DNA: TGCGCCAGCAGTCTGGACAGCCTTAACACTGAAGCTTTCTTT. It is translated as CASSLDSLNTEAFF.

As DNA, the CDR3 is TGCGCCAGCAGCATGACTAGCGGGAGGGCGGATGAGCAGTTCTTC. The encoded protein is CASSMTSGRADEQFF. The rearrangement links TRBV5-1 to TRBJ2-1; 14 bases match TRBD2. With V trimmed by 4 bases and J by 8 bases, 5 bases remained unmatched. The CDR3 loop spans 15 amino acids. The germline V gene encodes CDR1 SGHRS and CDR2 YFSETQ.

The J gene is TRBJ2-7, the V gene TRBV19; tentative D call: TRBD2 (6 bases). The V end lost 5 bases, the J end lost 3 bases, and 14 bases lay between the germline ends. Germline V CDR1 and CDR2: LNHDA, SQIVND (reference sequence). This CDR3 contains 14 residues. CDR3 bases: TGTGCCAGTAGTCAAGGCGGGACCCTCTACGAGCAGTACTTC. Amino acid sequence: CASSQGGTLYEQYF.

The chain recombines TRBV18 with TRBJ1-4; D uncertain. Trimming left V 3 bases short and J 8 bases short, with 13 bases between. The germline CDR1 and CDR2 sequences are KGHSH and LQKENI. This CDR3 has 14 amino acids. The chain's CDR3 is CASSPAGSREKLFF. In nucleotides, the CDR3 is TGTGCCAGCTCACCGGCGGGGTCCAGGGAAAAACTGTTTTTT.

The CDR3 DNA reads TGTGCCTGGCGGAATATGTTTATGGGCAGGACAAGGGATGAGCAGTTCTTC. This translates into CAWRNMFMGRTRDEQFF. V and J are TRBV30 and TRBJ2-1; D might be TRBD1 (5 bases). V lost 5 bases to trimming and J lost 8 bases, with 28 bases between them. Germline loops: CDR1 GTSNPN, CDR2 SVGIG (reference sequence). CDR3 size: 17 residues. Filled out from reference TRBV30 and TRBJ2-1, the complete variable domain reads SQTIHQWPATLVQPVGSPLSLECTVEGTSNPNLYWYRQAAGRGLQLLFYSVGIGQISSEVPQNLSASRPQDRQFILSSKKLLLSDSGFYLCAWRNMFMGRTRDEQFFGPGTRLTVL.

The chain uses TRBV7-9 and TRBJ1-2, with a tentative D call TRBD1 (6 bases). This CDR3 is built from 13 residues. Deletions cut 6 bases from V and 5 bases from J, with 13 bases between. Germline CDR1 and CDR2: SEHNR and FQNEAQ (reference sequence). The CDR3 region is CASRPSTGYGYTF. The CDR3 DNA sequence: TGTGCCAGCAGGCCTTCTACAGGGTATGGCTACACCTTC.